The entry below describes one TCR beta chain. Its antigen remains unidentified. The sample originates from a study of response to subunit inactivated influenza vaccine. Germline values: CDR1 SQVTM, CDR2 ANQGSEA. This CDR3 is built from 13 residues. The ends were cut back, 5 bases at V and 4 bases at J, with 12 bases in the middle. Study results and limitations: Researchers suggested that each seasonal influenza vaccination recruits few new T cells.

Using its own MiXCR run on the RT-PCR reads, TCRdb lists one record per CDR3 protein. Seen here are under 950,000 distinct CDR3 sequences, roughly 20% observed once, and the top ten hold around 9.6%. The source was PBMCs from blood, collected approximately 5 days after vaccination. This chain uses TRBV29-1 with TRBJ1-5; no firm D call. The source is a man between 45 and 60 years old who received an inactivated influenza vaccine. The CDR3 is CSVQSGRNQPQHF. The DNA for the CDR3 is TGCAGCGTTCAAAGTGGAAGGAATCAGCCCCAGCATTTT.